The clone carrying this TCR beta chain was detected ten times or more. These data originate in a study of T cells in Graves' hyperthyroidism and ophthalmopathy. About the study: The authors collected peripheral blood at initial diagnosis, before any treatment.

Researchers took RNA transcripts and amplified the TCR beta CDR3 regions from them. Primed by the HTBI set, a first-round RT-PCR was run on the TCR CDR3. MiXCR, applied by TCRdb to the multiplex PCR reads, yields one record per CDR3 protein. The sample records approximately 620,000 distinct CDR3 sequences, approximately 15% being singletons. Uncontrolled infection, other autoimmune disease, pregnancy or lactation barred patients from enrollment. Based on clinical symptoms, serum thyroxine and TRAb, thyroid ultrasound and orbital computed tomography, diagnoses were reached. V was trimmed by 6 bases and J by 1 base, leaving 16 bases between them. From germline, CDR1 is MNHNS and CDR2 SASEGT. The CDR3 runs 15 residues.

The chain uses TRBV6-1 and TRBJ2-7, with D possibly matching TRBD1 (5 bases). The sequence was collected from a woman aged 40 to 50 with Graves' ophthalmopathy. The sample taken for sequencing was blood. CDR3 in amino acids: CASRLQFSGSYEQYF. In DNA, the CDR3 is TGTGCCAGCAGATTGCAATTTTCAGGGTCCTACGAGCAGTACTTC.